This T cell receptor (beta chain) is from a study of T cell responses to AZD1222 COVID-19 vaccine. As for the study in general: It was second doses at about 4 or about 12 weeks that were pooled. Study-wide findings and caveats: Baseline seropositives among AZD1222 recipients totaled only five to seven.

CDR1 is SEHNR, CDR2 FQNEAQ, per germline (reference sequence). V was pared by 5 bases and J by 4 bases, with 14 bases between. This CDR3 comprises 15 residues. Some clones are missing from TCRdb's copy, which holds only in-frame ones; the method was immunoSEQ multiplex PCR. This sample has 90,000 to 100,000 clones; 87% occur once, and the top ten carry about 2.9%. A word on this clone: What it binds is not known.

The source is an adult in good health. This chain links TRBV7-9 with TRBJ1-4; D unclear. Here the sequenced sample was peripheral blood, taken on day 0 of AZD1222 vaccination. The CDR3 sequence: CASSPPRLSNEKLFF. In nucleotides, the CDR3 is TGTGCCAGCAGCCCGCCGAGGTTGAGTAATGAAAAACTGTTTTTT.